The clone carrying this TCR beta chain appeared many times. Its antigen is undetermined. TCRdb analysed the PCR reads with MiXCR anew, one entry per CDR3 protein. The sample carries about 640,000 distinct CDR3 sequences, nearly 20% recorded once. The CDR3 length is 16 residues. Deletions cut 1 base from V and 1 base from J, with 13 bases between. Germline CDR1 is MGHRA and CDR2 is YSYEKL. These data come from a study of molecular identifiers for immune sequencing clone quantification. Study results and limitations: The study reportedly detected spiked Jurkat TCR RNA from one cell among approximately 1 million naive cells. The share of molecules held by clones above 20 RNA copies was over 99% in effector cells and under 1% in naive cells.

Naive CD8 T cell sorting was performed on the CD8+CD4-CCR7+CD45RA+ phenotype. Sequencing was carried out using naive CD8+ T cells from blood, with Jurkat cell RNA spiked in. The subset here: FACS-sorted CD8+CD4-CCR7+CD45RA+ naive T cells. The TCR comes from a human donor in good health. Some libraries in this study had Jurkat cell RNA spiked in. The chain joins TRBV4-1 to TRBJ2-5; D is possibly TRBD2 (6 bases). The CDR3 loop is CASSQVGGATQETQYF. CDR3 in DNA: TGCGCCAGCAGCCAAGTCGGCGGGGCCACCCAAGAGACCCAGTACTTC.